This T cell receptor (beta chain) was obtained from a study of blood T cell repertoires in COVID-19. Data came from immunoSEQ multiplex PCR; TCRdb stores just in-frame clones and leaves some out. The data show 100,000 to 120,000 clones, approximately 90% seen once. V lost 2 bases and J lost 9; bases outside the gene matches: 9. The V gene's germline CDR1 is MNHEY and CDR2 SVGEGT. This CDR3 has 15 amino acids. This TCR was recovered from a human donor in a cohort sampled during active COVID-19. The chain joins TRBV6-2 or TRBV6-3 to TRBJ2-1; 8 bases are shared with TRBD2. Sequencing was carried out using peripheral blood. The CDR3 spells CASSYVTSAGSEQFF. Here the CDR3 DNA reads TGTGCCAGCAGTTACGTGACTAGCGCGGGGAGTGAGCAGTTCTTC.